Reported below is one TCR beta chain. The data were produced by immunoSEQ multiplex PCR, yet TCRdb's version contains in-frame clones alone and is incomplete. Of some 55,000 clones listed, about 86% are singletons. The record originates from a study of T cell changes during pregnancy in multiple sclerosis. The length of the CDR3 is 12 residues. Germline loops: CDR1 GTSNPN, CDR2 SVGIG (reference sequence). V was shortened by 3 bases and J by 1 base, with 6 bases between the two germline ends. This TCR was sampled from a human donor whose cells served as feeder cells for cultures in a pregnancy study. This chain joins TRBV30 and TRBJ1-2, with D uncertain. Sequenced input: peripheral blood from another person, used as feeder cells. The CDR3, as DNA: TGTGCCTGGAGAAGTGTTAACTATGGCTACACCTTC. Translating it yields CAWRSVNYGYTF.